This record covers a single TCR beta chain. What it recognizes is unknown. The record originates from a study of cytomegalovirus exposure and HLA in healthy donors. Overall study results and limits: Rare sequences made up most TCRs, while some public TCRs were found in many donors. Investigators reported fewer than 200 TCR beta chains as tied to cytomegalovirus.

The CDR3 is 18 residues long. Losses at the gene ends were 5 bases for V and 5 bases for J; bases not matched to a gene: 12. The germline gives CDR1 SGHNT, CDR2 YENEEA. 60 Vbeta and 13 Jbeta primers were used in PCR. Produced via immunoSEQ multiplex PCR; TCRdb's table is partial and in-frame only. The sample includes 120,000 to 150,000 clones, about 72% seen only once; the top ten take over 2%. Sequencing was carried out using PBMCs. This clonotype was obtained from a man aged 40-50 years in good health and CMV-seronegative. The chain uses TRBV11-3 and TRBJ2-3, with 14 bases aligning to TRBD2. CDR3 sequence: CASSPGLAGGPKGDTQYF. The CDR3 DNA reads TGTGCCAGCAGCCCCGGACTAGCGGGAGGCCCCAAGGGAGATACGCAGTATTTT.